This is a list of T cell receptor beta chains from one sample in a study of identical twins. MiXCR was run by TCRdb on the 5' RACE reads, yielding one entry per CDR3 protein. The sample holds approximately 690,000 distinct CDR3 sequences; 5.5% to 7.5% are singletons and the top ten take about 2%. The material sequenced was naive T cells sorted from blood. The receptors stem from a man aged 18 to 29 in good health. The CDR3 runs from the conserved cysteine through the conserved F or W. The order of the fields is V gene, clone size, D gene, J gene, CDR3 length, CDR3 protein, CDR3 DNA. The D gene is left open where the match is weak. The size entry is marked missing in some rows and otherwise reads once, few, many or a size class.

v_gene: TRBV20-1; abundance: NA; d_gene: NA; j_gene: TRBJ1-2; len: 14; CDR3aa: CSAIEIHIYYGYTF; CDR3nt: TGCAGTGCTATTGAGATTCACATTTACTATGGCTACACCTTC
v_gene: TRBV29-1; abundance: many; d_gene: TRBD2; j_gene: TRBJ2-1; len: 14; CDR3aa: CSVERAGVTNEQFF; CDR3nt: TGCAGCGTTGAAAGGGCGGGAGTTACCAATGAGCAGTTCTTC
v_gene: TRBV4-3; abundance: NA; d_gene: NA; j_gene: TRBJ1-5; len: 15; CDR3aa: CASSQDWPGGQPQHF; CDR3nt: TGCGCCAGCAGCCAAGATTGGCCGGGAGGCCAGCCCCAGCATTTT
v_gene: TRBV11-1; abundance: few; d_gene: TRBD1; j_gene: TRBJ2-1; len: 18; CDR3aa: CASIPPRRSRGLYNEQFF; CDR3nt: TGTGCCAGCATCCCCCCCCGCAGGAGCAGGGGGCTTTACAATGAGCAGTTCTTC
v_gene: TRBV5-1; abundance: many; d_gene: TRBD1; j_gene: TRBJ1-2; len: 15; CDR3aa: CASRETGTGGLGYTF; CDR3nt: TGCGCCAGCAGAGAAACCGGGACAGGGGGACTTGGCTACACCTTC
v_gene: TRBV20-1; abundance: many; d_gene: NA; j_gene: TRBJ2-7; len: 11; CDR3aa: CSAAFDYEQYF; CDR3nt: TGCAGTGCTGCCTTTGACTACGAGCAGTACTTC
v_gene: TRBV10-3; abundance: many; d_gene: NA; j_gene: TRBJ1-6; len: 12; CDR3aa: CAISTANSPLHF; CDR3nt: TGTGCCATCAGTACAGCAAATTCACCCCTCCACTTT
v_gene: TRBV29-1; abundance: many; d_gene: NA; j_gene: TRBJ2-3; len: 12; CDR3aa: CSVEESAAHRYF; CDR3nt: TGCAGCGTTGAAGAGTCAGCGGCCCATCGGTATTTT
v_gene: TRBV10-3; abundance: many; d_gene: NA; j_gene: TRBJ2-3; len: 18; CDR3aa: CAISEKHPGEVGADTQYF; CDR3nt: TGTGCCATCAGTGAGAAACACCCGGGGGAGGTAGGCGCAGATACGCAGTATTTT
v_gene: TRBV27; abundance: many; d_gene: NA; j_gene: TRBJ1-1; len: 14; CDR3aa: CASSTRTENTEAFF; CDR3nt: TGTGCCAGCAGTACCAGGACAGAGAACACTGAAGCTTTCTTT
v_gene: TRBV18; abundance: many; d_gene: TRBD2; j_gene: TRBJ2-1; len: 17; CDR3aa: CASSPTGTSGSIALEFF; CDR3nt: TGTGCCAGCTCACCGACGGGGACTAGCGGGAGTATAGCATTGGAGTTCTTC
v_gene: TRBV3-1; abundance: few; d_gene: NA; j_gene: TRBJ2-5; len: 13; CDR3aa: CASSQGAKETQYF; CDR3nt: TGTGCCAGCAGCCAGGGGGCTAAAGAGACCCAGTACTTC
v_gene: TRBV29-1; abundance: few; d_gene: NA; j_gene: TRBJ2-1; len: 12; CDR3aa: CSFLDGGNEQFF; CDR3nt: TGCAGCTTCCTCGACGGCGGCAATGAGCAGTTCTTC
v_gene: TRBV27; abundance: few; d_gene: TRBD2; j_gene: TRBJ2-7; len: 16; CDR3aa: CASSLLAGGPLGEQYF; CDR3nt: TGTGCCAGCAGTCTCCTAGCGGGAGGGCCGTTGGGCGAGCAGTACTTC
v_gene: TRBV12-3/TRBV12-4; abundance: few; d_gene: NA; j_gene: TRBJ2-7; len: 13; CDR3aa: CASSVQASYEQYF; CDR3nt: TGTGCCAGCAGCGTACAGGCCTCCTACGAGCAGTACTTC
v_gene: TRBV7-9; abundance: many; d_gene: NA; j_gene: TRBJ2-1; len: 16; CDR3aa: CASSRTGIGRNNEQFF; CDR3nt: TGTGCCAGCAGCCGTACAGGGATCGGGAGAAACAATGAGCAGTTCTTC
v_gene: TRBV4-3; abundance: many; d_gene: NA; j_gene: TRBJ2-1; len: 13; CDR3aa: CASSQEGGDEQFF; CDR3nt: TGCGCCAGCAGCCAAGAAGGTGGGGATGAGCAGTTCTTC
v_gene: TRBV6-5; abundance: many; d_gene: NA; j_gene: TRBJ2-3; len: 14; CDR3aa: CASSYSEFTDTQYF; CDR3nt: TGTGCCAGCAGTTACTCAGAGTTCACAGATACGCAGTATTTT
v_gene: TRBV12-3/TRBV12-4; abundance: many; d_gene: NA; j_gene: TRBJ1-1; len: 13; CDR3aa: CASSLEPLQDAFF; CDR3nt: TGTGCCAGCAGTTTAGAGCCCTTGCAAGACGCTTTCTTT
v_gene: TRBV30; abundance: few; d_gene: NA; j_gene: TRBJ2-2; len: 12; CDR3aa: CAWSRGPGELFF; CDR3nt: TGTGCCTGGAGTCGTGGCCCCGGGGAGCTGTTTTTT
v_gene: TRBV15; abundance: many; d_gene: NA; j_gene: TRBJ2-1; len: 12; CDR3aa: CATSRAGSEQFF; CDR3nt: TGTGCCACCAGCAGAGCAGGCAGTGAGCAGTTCTTC
v_gene: TRBV29-1; abundance: few; d_gene: NA; j_gene: TRBJ1-1; len: 13; CDR3aa: CSVAGTMNTEAFF; CDR3nt: TGCAGCGTCGCGGGGACAATGAACACTGAAGCTTTCTTT
v_gene: TRBV30; abundance: many; d_gene: NA; j_gene: TRBJ2-1; len: 16; CDR3aa: CAWASAPSVVYNEQFF; CDR3nt: TGTGCTTGGGCTAGCGCCCCGTCGGTGGTCTACAATGAGCAGTTCTTC
v_gene: TRBV3-1; abundance: NA; d_gene: NA; j_gene: TRBJ2-1; len: 16; CDR3aa: CASSQNSRTPRNEQFF; CDR3nt: TGTGCCAGCAGCCAAAATTCCCGGACACCGAGGAATGAGCAGTTCTTC
v_gene: TRBV12-3/TRBV12-4; abundance: many; d_gene: NA; j_gene: TRBJ2-3; len: 13; CDR3aa: CASGMVAGDTQYF; CDR3nt: TGTGCCAGTGGAATGGTTGCTGGAGATACGCAGTATTTT
v_gene: TRBV12-3/TRBV12-4; abundance: few; d_gene: NA; j_gene: TRBJ1-2; len: 13; CDR3aa: CASSRTANYGYTF; CDR3nt: TGTGCCAGCAGCAGGACGGCTAACTATGGCTACACCTTC
v_gene: TRBV27; abundance: NA; d_gene: NA; j_gene: TRBJ2-1; len: 13; CDR3aa: CASSGAIPSEQFF; CDR3nt: TGTGCCAGCAGCGGGGCCATCCCTAGTGAGCAGTTCTTC
v_gene: TRBV12-3/TRBV12-4; abundance: many; d_gene: NA; j_gene: TRBJ1-2; len: 13; CDR3aa: CASSKPDGVGYTF; CDR3nt: TGTGCCAGCAGTAAGCCCGATGGGGTTGGCTACACCTTC
v_gene: TRBV7-9; abundance: many; d_gene: NA; j_gene: TRBJ2-1; len: 14; CDR3aa: CASSLGGVNTEQFF; CDR3nt: TGTGCCAGCAGCTTAGGAGGAGTTAATACTGAGCAGTTCTTC
v_gene: TRBV12-3/TRBV12-4; abundance: NA; d_gene: NA; j_gene: TRBJ1-5; len: 11; CDR3aa: CASSLGGHQHF; CDR3nt: TGTGCCAGCAGTTTAGGGGGACACCAGCATTTT
v_gene: TRBV20-1; abundance: NA; d_gene: NA; j_gene: TRBJ1-2; len: 11; CDR3aa: CSTPPEVGYTF; CDR3nt: TGCAGTACTCCTCCGGAGGTTGGCTACACCTTC
v_gene: TRBV7-2; abundance: many; d_gene: NA; j_gene: TRBJ2-3; len: 17; CDR3aa: CASYWTGHEVSTDTQYF; CDR3nt: TGTGCCAGCTATTGGACTGGCCACGAAGTTAGCACAGATACGCAGTATTTT
v_gene: TRBV6-6; abundance: many; d_gene: NA; j_gene: TRBJ2-5; len: 12; CDR3aa: CATEGYTETQYF; CDR3nt: TGTGCCACCGAGGGATACACAGAGACCCAGTACTTC
v_gene: TRBV6-1; abundance: few; d_gene: NA; j_gene: TRBJ2-7; len: 15; CDR3aa: CASSPGRVPTYEQYF; CDR3nt: TGTGCCAGCAGTCCGGGCAGGGTTCCAACCTACGAGCAGTACTTC
v_gene: TRBV27; abundance: many; d_gene: NA; j_gene: TRBJ2-7; len: 13; CDR3aa: CASSLGASYEQYF; CDR3nt: TGTGCCAGCAGTTTAGGAGCGTCCTACGAGCAGTACTTC
v_gene: TRBV20-1; abundance: many; d_gene: NA; j_gene: TRBJ2-1; len: 12; CDR3aa: CSARIVGDEQFF; CDR3nt: TGCAGTGCTAGGATTGTGGGGGATGAGCAGTTCTTC
v_gene: TRBV6-2/TRBV6-3; abundance: many; d_gene: NA; j_gene: TRBJ1-1; len: 15; CDR3aa: CASSYDGQTNTEAFF; CDR3nt: TGTGCCAGCAGTTACGACGGACAGACTAACACTGAAGCTTTCTTT
v_gene: TRBV29-1; abundance: many; d_gene: TRBD1; j_gene: TRBJ2-2; len: 14; CDR3aa: CSVGDRVNTGELFF; CDR3nt: TGCAGCGTGGGGGACAGGGTTAACACCGGGGAGCTGTTTTTT
v_gene: TRBV12-3/TRBV12-4; abundance: NA; d_gene: NA; j_gene: TRBJ1-1; len: 13; CDR3aa: CASSFWEGTEAFF; CDR3nt: TGTGCCAGCAGTTTTTGGGAGGGCACTGAAGCTTTCTTT
v_gene: TRBV29-1; abundance: few; d_gene: NA; j_gene: TRBJ2-7; len: 13; CDR3aa: CSVSGRTTYEQYF; CDR3nt: TGCAGCGTAAGCGGACGGACGACCTACGAGCAGTACTTC
v_gene: TRBV11-2; abundance: NA; d_gene: TRBD1; j_gene: TRBJ2-5; len: 16; CDR3aa: CASSRSQGVPFETQYF; CDR3nt: TGTGCCAGCTCCCGAAGTCAGGGGGTCCCCTTTGAGACCCAGTACTTC
v_gene: TRBV3-1; abundance: few; d_gene: NA; j_gene: TRBJ2-1; len: 15; CDR3aa: CASSQDFGSGYEQFF; CDR3nt: TGTGCCAGCAGCCAAGATTTTGGGAGTGGCTATGAGCAGTTCTTC